The TCR beta chain described here comes from a study of post-analysis software for immune sequencing data. As for the study in general: Some patients lacked subtype; others had relapsing-remitting, secondary progressive or progressive-relapsing disease.

Unique molecular identifiers were carried by the TCR beta cDNA libraries. One entry per CDR3 protein, called by TCRdb with MiXCR from the PCR reads. The sample holds roughly 650,000 distinct CDR3 sequences, 55% to 60% seen once. Study-wide findings and caveats: Controls showed lower frequencies than patients for several TRBV segments, and TRBV5-6, TRBV5-1 and TRBV20-1 were among these. Samples sharing a preparation batch grouped tightly together when assessed by F measure.

A note on this clonotype: Antigen specificity is unknown.

The germline V gene encodes CDR1 DFQATT and CDR2 SNEGSKA (reference sequence). V dropped 7 bases and J dropped 3 bases, with 15 bases sitting between them. This CDR3 is built from 13 residues. The material sequenced was blood. This receptor was identified in a girl aged 2-15 years with multiple sclerosis. This rearrangement joins TRBV20-1 to TRBJ2-5; the D call may be TRBD1 or TRBD2 (5 bases each). Here the CDR3 DNA reads TGCAGTGGATCGGGACGTGGTAAAGAGACCCAGTACTTC. This encodes CSGSGRGKETQYF.